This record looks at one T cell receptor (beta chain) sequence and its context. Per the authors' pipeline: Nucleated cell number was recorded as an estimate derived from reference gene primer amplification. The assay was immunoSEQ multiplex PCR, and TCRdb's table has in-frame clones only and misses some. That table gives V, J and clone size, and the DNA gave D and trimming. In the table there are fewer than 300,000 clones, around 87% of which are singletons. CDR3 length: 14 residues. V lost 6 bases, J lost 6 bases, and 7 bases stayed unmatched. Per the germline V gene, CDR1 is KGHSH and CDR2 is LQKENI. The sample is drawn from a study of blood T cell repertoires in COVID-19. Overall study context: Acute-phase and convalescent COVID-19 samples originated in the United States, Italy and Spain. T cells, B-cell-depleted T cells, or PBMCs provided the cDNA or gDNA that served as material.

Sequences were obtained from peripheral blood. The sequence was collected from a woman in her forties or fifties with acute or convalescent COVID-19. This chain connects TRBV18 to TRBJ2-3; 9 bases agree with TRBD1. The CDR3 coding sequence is TGTGCCAGCTCCACAGGGGGCGCAGGGGATACGCAGTATTTT. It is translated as CASSTGGAGDTQYF. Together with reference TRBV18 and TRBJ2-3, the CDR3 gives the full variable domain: NAGVMQNPRHLVRRRGQEARLRCSPMKGHSHVYWYRQLPEEGLKFMVYLQKENIIDESGMPKERFSAEFPKEGPSILRIQQVVRGDSAAYFCASSTGGAGDTQYFGPGTRLTVL.